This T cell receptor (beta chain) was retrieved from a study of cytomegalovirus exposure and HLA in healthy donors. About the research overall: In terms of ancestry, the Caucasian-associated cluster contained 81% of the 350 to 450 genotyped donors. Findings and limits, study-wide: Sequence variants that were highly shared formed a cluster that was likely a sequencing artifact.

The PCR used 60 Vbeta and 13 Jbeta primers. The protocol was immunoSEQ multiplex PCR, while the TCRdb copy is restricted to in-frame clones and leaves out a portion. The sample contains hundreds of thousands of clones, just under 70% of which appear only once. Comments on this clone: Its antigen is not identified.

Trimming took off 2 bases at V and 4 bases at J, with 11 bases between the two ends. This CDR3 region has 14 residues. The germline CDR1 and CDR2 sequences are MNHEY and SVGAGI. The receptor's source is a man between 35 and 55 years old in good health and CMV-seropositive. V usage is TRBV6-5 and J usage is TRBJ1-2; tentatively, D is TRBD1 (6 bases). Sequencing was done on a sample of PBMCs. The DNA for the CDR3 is TGTGCCAGCAGTTACACCGGGACAACCTATGGCTACACCTTC. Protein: CASSYTGTTYGYTF.